Each of the 5 T cell receptor beta chains below was sequenced from the same sample in a study of regulatory T cells in long-lasting Graves disease. Time point reported: newly diagnosed GD, antithyroid drugs for less than 3 months. After RNA was extracted from PBMCs, the TCR library was made from it. Researchers made TCR beta libraries by using iRepertoire HTBI primers and running Arm-PCR on CDR3 regions. TCRdb reprocessed the multiplex PCR reads via MiXCR and lists one record per CDR3 protein. The sample contains about 440,000 distinct CDR3 sequences, about 15% of which appear only once. These data were also filed under a second study, of T cells in Graves' hyperthyroidism and ophthalmopathy.

This specimen was peripheral blood mononuclear cells (PBMCs), taken at new diagnosis, from a patient treated with antithyroid drugs. These receptor sequences come from a woman between 25 and 40 years old with Graves disease.

This clonotype was detected many times. The rearrangement uses TRBV7-2 and TRBJ1-2, with D possibly TRBD1 on 5 matching bases. CDR1 and CDR2 (germline): SGHTA, FQGNSA. Trimming took 0 bases from V and 2 from J, leaving 7 bases between them. The CDR3 extends over 14 amino acids. CDR3 nucleotide sequence: TGTGCCAGCAGCTTAGCGGGGCAGAACTATGGCTACACCTTC. As protein: CASSLAGQNYGYTF.

V gene TRBV28 combines with J gene TRBJ1-3; weak D call: TRBD1 (5 bases). Trimming stripped 7 bases from V and 0 bases from J, with 10 bases between. The CDR3 sequence is 14 residues long. Germline assignment: CDR1 MDHEN and CDR2 SYDVKM. DNA of the CDR3: TGTGCCAGCACCGGACATGTCTCTGGAAACACCATATATTTT. It translates to CASTGHVSGNTIYF.

This clonotype was counted a few times. The rearrangement joins TRBV7-2 to TRBJ2-2, with 7 bases identical to TRBD1. The CDR3 has 16 residues. Germline V gene data show CDR1 as SGHTA and CDR2 as FQGNSA. V was pared by 2 bases and J by 5 bases, with 8 bases of the junction left unmatched. For the CDR3, the DNA is TGTGCCAGCAGCTTAAGTCCTCAGGGGGTAACCGGGGAGCTGTTTTTT. Protein product: CASSLSPQGVTGELFF. The full variable domain, its missing parts supplied by reference TRBV7-2 and TRBJ2-2, is GAGVSQSPSNKVTEKGKDVELRCDPISGHTALYWYRQSLGQGLEFLIYFQGNSAPDKSGLPSDRFSAERTGGSVSTLTIQRTQQEDSAVYLCASSLSPQGVTGELFFGEGSRLTVL.

V is TRBV6-2 or TRBV6-3 and J is TRBJ2-1, with TRBD2 identical over 12 bases. V shed 5 bases, J shed 6 bases, and the junction held 5 bases outside the gene matches. The CDR3 sequence is 15 residues long. Germline CDR1 MNHEY, CDR2 SVGEGT. The CDR3 is CASSLAGGPRNEQFF. DNA for the CDR3: TGTGCCAGCAGTCTAGCGGGGGGGCCTCGCAATGAGCAGTTCTTC.

This clonotype was detected ten times or more. The gene calls are TRBV2 and TRBJ1-1; perhaps TRBD1 as D (5 bases). The CDR3 has 12 residues. Germline V lookup: CDR1 SNHLY, CDR2 FYNNEI. Trimming pared 3 bases from V and 4 bases from J, leaving 6 bases between. The CDR3 sequence is CASSEGGTEAFF. The CDR3 nucleotides read TGTGCCAGCAGTGAGGGGGGCACTGAAGCTTTCTTT.